This T cell receptor beta chain was sequenced during a study of neurological immune-mediated disorders. Broader study findings: No CDR3 amino acid sequences recurred among expanded clones across subjects, suggesting private repertoires in all groups. Expansion of TCR clones was greatest in HTLV-1-associated myelopathy and smallest in multiple sclerosis, where it fell below that of healthy controls.

The CDR3 loop spans 17 amino acids. Per the germline V gene, CDR1 is SGHTA and CDR2 is FQGNSA. After removal of 1 base from V and 6 bases from J, the junction contained 12 bases not matched to a gene. The sample holds many counts of this clonotype. What it recognizes is unknown. The unsorted libraries originated from 2 million PBMCs that had been stored at -80 C. TCRdb independently ran MiXCR on the 5' RACE reads; one entry per CDR3 protein. In the table there are 20,000 to 30,000 distinct CDR3 sequences, over 5.5% of which are singletons. This receptor was obtained from a woman aged 40 to 50 in good health. The sample consisted of PBMCs. The rearrangement links TRBV7-2 to TRBJ2-7; 10 bases line up with TRBD2. The CDR3 loop reads CASSLGIAGGPGGEQYF. As DNA, the CDR3 is TGTGCCAGCAGCTTAGGGATAGCGGGAGGCCCGGGGGGCGAGCAGTACTTC. The whole variable domain, filled in from reference TRBV7-2 and TRBJ2-7, reads GAGVSQSPSNKVTEKGKDVELRCDPISGHTALYWYRQSLGQGLEFLIYFQGNSAPDKSGLPSDRFSAERTGGSVSTLTIQRTQQEDSAVYLCASSLGIAGGPGGEQYFGPGTRLTVT.